One sample yielded the 12 T cell receptor beta chains listed below, sequenced in a study of T cell responses to AZD1222 COVID-19 vaccine. Clones were sequenced by immunoSEQ multiplex PCR, and TCRdb holds only the in-frame ones, with some missing. This table holds nearly 110,000 clones, roughly nine tenths found once. The sequenced sample was peripheral blood, obtained 28 days after the second AZD1222 dose. The receptors were gathered from an adult who received the AZD1222 COVID-19 vaccine.

The table lists this clone with a few counts. The V and J genes are TRBV5-1 and TRBJ1-6; 7 positions match TRBD1. The V gene's germline CDR1 is SGHRS and CDR2 YFSETQ. The CDR3 sequence is 15 residues long. With 4 bases clipped from V and 5 bases from J, the junction kept 6 bases outside the gene matches. CDR3 nucleotide sequence: TGCGCCAGCAGCCCGCGGACAGGTGATAATTCACCCCTCCACTTT. Its protein product is CASSPRTGDNSPLHF.

The genes are TRBV5-1 and TRBJ2-7; D perhaps matches TRBD2 (6 bases). The germline gives CDR1 SGHRS, CDR2 YFSETQ. Trimming removed 2 bases at V and 6 bases at J, with 15 bases between. This CDR3 comprises 14 residues. DNA for the CDR3: TGCGCCAGCAGCTTCCCCGGAGGGCGCTCCGAGCAGTACTTC. Residues: CASSFPGGRSEQYF.

This chain uses TRBV18 with TRBJ1-3; D remains unclear. V lost 5 bases and J lost 0, with 20 bases in between. The CDR3 runs 18 residues. Germline V gene sequence: CDR1 KGHSH, CDR2 LQKENI. CDR3 sequence reads: CASSNSSGVLSSGNTIYF. The CDR3 DNA follows: TGTGCCAGCTCAAACTCATCAGGAGTCCTGAGCTCTGGAAACACCATATATTTT.

In this sample, this clone turned up once. The chain joins TRBV24-1 to TRBJ2-7; D could derive from TRBD1 or TRBD2 (5 bases each). The CDR3 has 13 amino acids. The V end lost 4 bases, the J end lost 4 bases, and 10 bases lay between the germline ends. Looked up from germline, CDR1 is KGHDR and CDR2 is SFDVKD. CDR3 residues: CATSESGLYEQYF. For the CDR3, the DNA is TGTGCCACCAGTGAGTCGGGGCTGTACGAGCAGTACTTC.

The rearrangement links TRBV7-2 to TRBJ2-1; D is possibly TRBD2 (5 bases). CDR3 length: 14 residues. Germline CDR1 SGHTA, CDR2 FQGNSA. V was clipped by 1 base and J by 4 bases, with 8 bases between them. CDR3 sequence reads: CASSLGSEYNEQFF. The CDR3 region has the DNA TGTGCCAGCAGCTTAGGTAGCGAGTACAATGAGCAGTTCTTC.

The chain couples TRBV11-1 to TRBJ2-1; D is unclear. V was clipped by 3 bases and J by 6 bases, with 9 bases between them. The germline gives CDR1 SGHAT, CDR2 FQDESV (reference sequence). The CDR3 covers 13 residues. In nucleotides, the CDR3 is TGTGCCAGCAGCTTCCAGGAAGTCAATGAGCAGTTCTTC. Translated, it gives CASSFQEVNEQFF.

This clone was detected once. This chain joins TRBV18 and TRBJ2-7; D is unclear. The ends were cut back, 3 bases at V and 1 base at J, with 10 bases in the middle. CDR1 and CDR2 from the germline V gene are KGHSH and LQKENI. The CDR3 has 14 amino acids. The CDR3 DNA reads TGTGCCAGCTCACCGGACGGGTTATCCTACGAGCAGTACTTC. Protein sequence: CASSPDGLSYEQYF.

The genes are TRBV2 and TRBJ1-1, with unresolved D. Germline CDR1 reads SNHLY; CDR2 reads FYNNEI. The CDR3 loop spans 13 amino acids. V was shortened by 8 bases and J by 2 bases, with 12 bases between the two germline ends. In nucleotides, the CDR3 is TGTGCCAGCCTCGCCGAGGGAAACACTGAAGCTTTCTTT. This encodes CASLAEGNTEAFF.

V usage is TRBV2 and J usage is TRBJ1-5; the D gene is possibly TRBD1 (6 bases). Germline-derived CDR1 and CDR2 are SNHLY and FYNNEI. This CDR3 contains 20 residues. V gave up 4 bases and J gave up 0 bases, with 25 bases separating them. CDR3 amino acids: CASSGGGSSRDPRSNQPQHF. The DNA for the CDR3 is TGTGCCAGCAGTGGTGGGGGCAGTAGTCGGGATCCTCGTAGCAATCAGCCCCAGCATTTT. Complete variable domain (other parts from reference TRBV2 and TRBJ1-5): EPEVTQTPSHQVTQMGQEVILRCVPISNHLYFYWYRQILGQKVEFLVSFYNNEISEKSEIFDDQFSVERPDGSNFTLKIRSTKLEDSAMYFCASSGGGSSRDPRSNQPQHFGDGTRLSIL.

This chain connects TRBV27 to TRBJ2-7, with 9 bases lining up with TRBD1. CDR3 size: 13 residues. The germline gives CDR1 MNHEY, CDR2 SMNVEV (reference sequence). The V and J ends lost 6 bases and 1 base, in that order; junction bases with no gene match: 1. The CDR3 DNA sequence: TGTGCCAGCAGGGGGACAGGGTCCTACGAGCAGTACTTC. Residues: CASRGTGSYEQYF.

This rearrangement joins TRBV5-4 to TRBJ1-3, with D hard to call. Germline V lookup: CDR1 SGHNT, CDR2 YYREEE (reference sequence). The CDR3 is 11 amino acids. The V end was cut by 7 bases, the J end by 8 bases, with 10 bases between. Here the CDR3 reads CASYDRDTIYF. DNA of the CDR3: TGTGCCAGCTACGACCGAGACACCATATATTTT. Full variable domain (rest looked up from reference TRBV5-4 and TRBJ1-3): ETGVTQSPTHLIKTRGQQVTLRCSSQSGHNTVSWYQQALGQGPQFIFQYYREEENGRGNFPPRFSGLQFPNYSSELNVNALELDDSALYLCASYDRDTIYFGEGSWLTVV.

The genes are TRBV29-1 and TRBJ1-2; D is uncertain. Germline V gene sequence: CDR1 SQVTM, CDR2 ANQGSEA. This CDR3 spans 11 amino acids. The V end lost 4 bases, the J end lost 8 bases, and 11 bases lay between the germline ends. CDR3: CSVVGARGYTF. The CDR3 DNA reads TGCAGCGTTGTCGGCGCGAGGGGCTACACCTTC.